A selection of T cell receptor beta chains follows, all from one sample in a study of blood T cell repertoires in COVID-19. The protocol was immunoSEQ multiplex PCR, while the TCRdb copy is restricted to in-frame clones and leaves out a portion. Among hundreds of thousands of clones, more than 70% were seen once, and the ten largest hold about 2.9%. Sequenced: peripheral blood. The receptors originated from a woman aged 25 to 45 with COVID-19, enrolled during active disease. Both conserved end residues are part of each CDR3. A D gene is named only where the DNA matches it firmly. Only some rows state a clone size, as once, few, many or a class for expanded clones.

V	J	size	D	DNA	CDR3
TRBV3-1/TRBV3-2	TRBJ2-7	once	-	TGTGCCAGCAGCCAAGATCTCCCGATTCAGGGGCTTTACGAGCAGTACTTC	CASSQDLPIQGLYEQYF
TRBV12-5	TRBJ2-1	-	TRBD2	TGTGCTAGTCTCCACGGGGGGGCTAGTATGGATGAGCAGTTCTTC	CASLHGGASMDEQFF
TRBV7-9	TRBJ1-4	few	-	TGTGCCAGCAGCTTAGGCAGGGAAGGAGTAACTAATGAAAAACTGTTTTTT	CASSLGREGVTNEKLFF
TRBV9	TRBJ2-3	-	-	TGTGCCAGCAGCGTAATCTCGACAGATACGCAGTATTTT	CASSVISTDTQYF
TRBV3-1/TRBV3-2	TRBJ2-7	few	TRBD2	TGTGCCAGCAGCCGGCGGGCTAGCGGATATCTTGACGAGCAGTACTTC	CASSRRASGYLDEQYF
TRBV12-5	TRBJ2-2	-	-	TGTGCTAGTACCCAACGGGGTGACGGGGAGCTGTTTTTT	CASTQRGDGELFF
TRBV2	TRBJ1-1	-	-	TGTGCCAGCAGTGAAGGCGGGACGGACACTGAAGCTTTCTTT	CASSEGGTDTEAFF
TRBV7-2	TRBJ1-1	-	-	TGTGCCAGCAGCTTAGGGGGAGGCCTGCCTGAAGCTTTCTTT	CASSLGGGLPEAFF
TRBV5-1	TRBJ2-4	-	TRBD2	TGCGCCAGCAGCTCTTTAGCGGGAGGAAAGGAAACCAAAAACATTCAGTACTTC	CASSSLAGGKETKNIQYF
TRBV5-6	TRBJ2-5	-	TRBD1	TGTGCCAGCAGCTTGGTGGACAGGGACCAAGAGACCCAGTACTTC	CASSLVDRDQETQYF
TRBV27	TRBJ2-1	few	-	TGTGCCACGTGTCGGGGGGCCGGGTACAATGAGCAGTTCTTC	CATCRGAGYNEQFF
TRBV27	TRBJ2-5	-	-	TGTGCCAGCAGTACTAATAGCGGTCAAGAGACCCAGTACTTC	CASSTNSGQETQYF
TRBV4-3	TRBJ1-4	-	-	TGCGCCAGCAGCCACCCGGGAGCGGAAAAACTGTTTTTT	CASSHPGAEKLFF
TRBV29-1	TRBJ2-6	-	TRBD2	TGCAGCGTACCGGGACTAGCGGGACCGGAGGGGGCCAACGTCCTGACTTTC	CSVPGLAGPEGANVLTF
TRBV19	TRBJ2-3	-	TRBD2	TGTGCCAGTAGTATTGGGGCGGGAGGGGGCACAGATACGCAGTATTTT	CASSIGAGGGTDTQYF
TRBV19	TRBJ2-2	-	TRBD1	TGTGCCAGTAACAGGGACAGGGGTTACTCCGGGGAGCTGTTTTTT	CASNRDRGYSGELFF
TRBV15	TRBJ2-1	-	-	TGTGCCACAAACGCGGATAGATACAATGAGCAGTTCTTC	CATNADRYNEQFF
TRBV28	TRBJ2-7	-	TRBD1	TGTGCCTCTACCTCCGGGACAGGGTTCTCCTACGAGCAGTACTTC	CASTSGTGFSYEQYF
TRBV6-1	TRBJ1-2	-	TRBD1	TGTGCCAGCAGTGAAGGGACAGGGGGCGGAGGCTATGGCTACACCTTC	CASSEGTGGGGYGYTF
TRBV2	TRBJ2-1	-	-	TGTGCCAGCAGGTGGACGGGAAACAATGAGCAGTTCTTC	CASRWTGNNEQFF
TRBV11-3	TRBJ2-2	-	-	TGTGCCTGGAGGAACACCGGGGAGCTGTTTTTT	CAWRNTGELFF
TRBV6-5	TRBJ2-2	-	TRBD2	TGTGCCAGCAGTTACCTATCTAGCGGCTCCACCGGGGAGCTGTTTTTT	CASSYLSSGSTGELFF
TRBV11-3	TRBJ1-4	-	TRBD1	TGTGCCAGCAGCTTAGCAGGGGGAGAAAAACTGTTTTTT	CASSLAGGEKLFF
TRBV16	TRBJ2-7	-	TRBD1	TGTGCCAGCAGCCAATCTCTACAGGGGGCCCACGAGCAGTACTTC	CASSQSLQGAHEQYF
TRBV5-1	TRBJ1-6	few	-	TGCGCCAGCAGCTTGGCTTTCGACAGCCACTCGGGTTCACCCCTCCACTTT	CASSLAFDSHSGSPLHF
TRBV5-5	TRBJ2-1	-	TRBD1	TGTGCCAGCAGCTCCGCTACAGGGGTAGCGTACAATGAGCAGTTCTTC	CASSSATGVAYNEQFF
TRBV18	TRBJ2-2	-	TRBD1	TGTGCCAGCTCACTACGACAGGGGGTTGATACCGGGGAGCTGTTTTTT	CASSLRQGVDTGELFF
TRBV4-3	TRBJ2-1	-	-	TGCGCCAGCAGCCAGGGACGGGGGACGGCAGAGCAGTTCTTC	CASSQGRGTAEQFF
TRBV2	TRBJ2-5	-	-	TGTGCCCGCCGGGAGCGTGCGTCCCAAGAGACCCAGTACTTC	CARRERASQETQYF
TRBV29-1	TRBJ2-1	-	-	TGCAGCGTTGCCCCTTTACAGTACAATGAGCAGTTCTTC	CSVAPLQYNEQFF
TRBV6-1	TRBJ1-1	-	-	TGTGCCAGCAGTGAAGGACAGCAGAACACTGAAGCTTTCTTT	CASSEGQQNTEAFF
TRBV5-5	TRBJ2-4	-	-	TGTGCCAGCAGCCGTAGCGGAGGAGGCAAAAACATTCAGTACTTC	CASSRSGGGKNIQYF
TRBV7-9	TRBJ2-5	-	-	TGTGCCAGCAGCTTCGGTGGGGCTGGAGGGGAGACCCAGTACTTC	CASSFGGAGGETQYF
TRBV5-4	TRBJ1-2	-	-	TGTGCCAGCAGCTTGAACCAGGCCCTCTATGGCTACACCTTC	CASSLNQALYGYTF
TRBV2	TRBJ1-5	once	-	TGTGCCAGCAGTGGTGACTCCTACGACGGCAATCAGCCCCAGCATTTT	CASSGDSYDGNQPQHF
TRBV7-9	TRBJ1-1	once	-	TGTGCCAGCAGCTTGGACGGCAGGAGGGAAGCTTTCTTT	CASSLDGRREAFF
TRBV7-8	TRBJ1-6	-	-	TGTGCCAGCAGCTTAATAATACCCGGTAGGGCGATCTCAGGGTCACCCCTCCACTTT	CASSLIIPGRAISGSPLHF
TRBV4-1	TRBJ2-1	-	TRBD2	TGCGCCAGCAGCCAAGACCTCGTCGCGGGAGGCCCTACCAAATACAATGAGCAGTTCTTC	CASSQDLVAGGPTKYNEQFF
TRBV9	TRBJ2-3	-	-	TGTGCCAGCAGCACTACCGGGGGGCGGACAGATACGCAGTATTTT	CASSTTGGRTDTQYF
TRBV25-1	TRBJ1-4	-	-	TGTGCCAGCAGCAGGGAGGGTGAAAAACTGTTTTTT	CASSREGEKLFF
TRBV7-9	TRBJ2-3	-	-	TGTGCCAGCAGCGGGACTTCCCCCGACACAGATACGCAGTATTTT	CASSGTSPDTDTQYF
TRBV7-2	TRBJ2-5	-	TRBD2	TGTGCCAGCAGCTTAGGGACTAGCTTAGAGACCCAGTACTTC	CASSLGTSLETQYF
TRBV5-5	TRBJ1-5	-	-	TGTGCCAGCAGCTCGACAGTACCTATCAATCAGCCCCAGCATTTT	CASSSTVPINQPQHF
TRBV5-4	TRBJ2-5	-	TRBD2	TGTGCCAGCAGCCCCGGGACTAGCGTAGGGGGGACCCAGTACTTC	CASSPGTSVGGTQYF
TRBV5-4	TRBJ1-6	-	TRBD1	TGTGCCAGTCGCGGACAGGGGAATTCACCCCTCCACTTT	CASRGQGNSPLHF
TRBV7-2	TRBJ1-6	-	-	TGTGCCAGCAGCTTAGCAACAGGTGTGGGATCACCCCTCCACTTT	CASSLATGVGSPLHF
TRBV11-2	TRBJ2-5	-	TRBD2	TGTGCCAGCAGCAGGAGCGGGGGGCACCAAGAGACCCAGTACTTC	CASSRSGGHQETQYF
TRBV3-1/TRBV3-2	TRBJ2-1	-	TRBD2	TGTGCCAGCAGCCAACTAGCGGGAGCTGGCAATGAGCAGTTCTTC	CASSQLAGAGNEQFF
TRBV19	TRBJ2-7	-	TRBD1	TGTGCCAGTAGTATAGGCCTCCGGGACAGGGGGCAAGAGCAGTACTTC	CASSIGLRDRGQEQYF
TRBV7-9	TRBJ1-3	-	-	TGTGCCAGCTCAGGGCCTTGGAGCTCTGGAAACACCATATATTTT	CASSGPWSSGNTIYF
TRBV28	TRBJ1-2	-	TRBD1	TGTGCCAGCAGTACTCGATACAGGGGGCAGAGGGGCTACACCTTC	CASSTRYRGQRGYTF